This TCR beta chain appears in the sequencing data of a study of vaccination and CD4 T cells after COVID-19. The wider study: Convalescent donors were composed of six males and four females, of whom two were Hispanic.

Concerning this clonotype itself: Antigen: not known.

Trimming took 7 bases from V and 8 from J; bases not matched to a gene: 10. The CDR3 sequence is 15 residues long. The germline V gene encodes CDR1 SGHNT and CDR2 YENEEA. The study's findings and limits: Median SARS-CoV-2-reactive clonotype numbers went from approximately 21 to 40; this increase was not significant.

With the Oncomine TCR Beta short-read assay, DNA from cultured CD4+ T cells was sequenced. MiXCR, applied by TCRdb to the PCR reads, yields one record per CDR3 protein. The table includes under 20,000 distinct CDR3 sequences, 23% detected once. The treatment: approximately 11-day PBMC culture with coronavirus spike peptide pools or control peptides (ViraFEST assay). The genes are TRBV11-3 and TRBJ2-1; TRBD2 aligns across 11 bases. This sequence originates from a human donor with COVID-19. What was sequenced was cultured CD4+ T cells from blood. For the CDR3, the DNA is TGTGCCAGCAACCAGTTAGCGGGGGGGCCTTATGAGCAGTTCTTC. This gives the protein CASNQLAGGPYEQFF.